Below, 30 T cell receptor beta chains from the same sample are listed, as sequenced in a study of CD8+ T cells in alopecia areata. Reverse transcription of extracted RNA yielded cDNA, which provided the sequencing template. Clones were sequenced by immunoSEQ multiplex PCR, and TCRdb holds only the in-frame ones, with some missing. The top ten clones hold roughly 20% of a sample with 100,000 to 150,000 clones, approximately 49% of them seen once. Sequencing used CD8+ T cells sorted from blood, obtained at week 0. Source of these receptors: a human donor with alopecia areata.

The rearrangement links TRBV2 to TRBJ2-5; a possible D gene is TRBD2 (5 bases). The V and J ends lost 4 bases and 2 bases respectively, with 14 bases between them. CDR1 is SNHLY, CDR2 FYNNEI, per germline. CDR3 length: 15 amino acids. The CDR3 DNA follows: TGTGCCAGCAGTGGTGTAGGAGGTCTACAAGAGACCCAGTACTTC. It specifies CASSGVGGLQETQYF.

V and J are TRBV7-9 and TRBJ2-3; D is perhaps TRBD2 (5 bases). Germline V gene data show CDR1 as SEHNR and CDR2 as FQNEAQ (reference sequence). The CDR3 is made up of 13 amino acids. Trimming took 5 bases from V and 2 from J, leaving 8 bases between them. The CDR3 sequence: CASSDDYTDTQYF. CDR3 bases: TGTGCCAGCAGCGACGACTACACAGATACGCAGTATTTT.

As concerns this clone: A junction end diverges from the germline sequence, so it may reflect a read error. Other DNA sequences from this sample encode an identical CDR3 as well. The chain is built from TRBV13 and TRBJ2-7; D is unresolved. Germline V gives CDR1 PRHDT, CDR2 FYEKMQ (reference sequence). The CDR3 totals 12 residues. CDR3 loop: CASSLGSYEQYF. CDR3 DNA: TGTGCCAGCAGTTTAGGTTCCTACGAGCAGTACTTC.

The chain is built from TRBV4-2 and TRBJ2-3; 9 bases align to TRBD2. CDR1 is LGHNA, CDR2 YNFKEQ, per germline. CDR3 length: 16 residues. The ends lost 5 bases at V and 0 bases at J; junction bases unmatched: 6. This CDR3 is CASSARGLASTDTQYF. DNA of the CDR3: TGTGCCAGCAGCGCAAGAGGACTAGCGAGCACAGATACGCAGTATTTT.

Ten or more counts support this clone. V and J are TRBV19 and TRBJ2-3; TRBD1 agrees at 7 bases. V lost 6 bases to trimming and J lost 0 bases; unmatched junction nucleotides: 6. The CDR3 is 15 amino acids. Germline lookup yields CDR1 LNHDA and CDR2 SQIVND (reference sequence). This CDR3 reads CASSSTGVSTDTQYF. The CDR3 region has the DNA TGTGCCAGTAGCAGCACAGGGGTGAGCACAGATACGCAGTATTTT.

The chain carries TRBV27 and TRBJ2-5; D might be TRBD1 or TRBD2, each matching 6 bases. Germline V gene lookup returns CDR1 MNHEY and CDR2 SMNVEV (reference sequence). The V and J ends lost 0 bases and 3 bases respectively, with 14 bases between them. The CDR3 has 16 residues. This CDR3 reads CASSLSAGTTKETQYF. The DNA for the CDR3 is TGTGCCAGCAGTTTATCGGCGGGGACAACTAAAGAGACCCAGTACTTC.

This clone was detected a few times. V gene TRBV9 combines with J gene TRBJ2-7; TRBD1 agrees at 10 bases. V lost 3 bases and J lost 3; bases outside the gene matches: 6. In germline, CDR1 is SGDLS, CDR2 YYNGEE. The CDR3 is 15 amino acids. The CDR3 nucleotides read TGTGCCAGCAGCGGCGGACAGGGGGATTTCTACGAGCAGTACTTC. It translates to CASSGGQGDFYEQYF.

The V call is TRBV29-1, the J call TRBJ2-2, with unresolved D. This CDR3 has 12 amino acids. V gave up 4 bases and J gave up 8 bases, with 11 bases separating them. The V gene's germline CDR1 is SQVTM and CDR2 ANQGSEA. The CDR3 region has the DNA TGCAGCGTTGTGAGCCCGCCGGGGGAGCTGTTTTTT. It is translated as CSVVSPPGELFF.

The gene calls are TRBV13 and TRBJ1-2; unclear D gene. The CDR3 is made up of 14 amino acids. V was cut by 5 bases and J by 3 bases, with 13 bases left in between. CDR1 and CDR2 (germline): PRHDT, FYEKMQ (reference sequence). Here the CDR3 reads CASSQGGVYYGYTF. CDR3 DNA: TGTGCCAGCAGCCAAGGCGGCGTATACTATGGCTACACCTTC.

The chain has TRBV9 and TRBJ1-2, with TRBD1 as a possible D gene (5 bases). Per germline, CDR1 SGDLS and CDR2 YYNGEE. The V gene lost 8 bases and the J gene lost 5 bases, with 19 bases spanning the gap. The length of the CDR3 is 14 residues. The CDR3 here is CASHPGPMRYGYTF. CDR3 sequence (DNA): TGTGCCAGTCATCCGGGACCGATGCGGTATGGCTACACCTTC. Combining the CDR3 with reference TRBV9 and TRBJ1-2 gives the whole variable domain DSGVTQTPKHLITATGQRVTLRCSPRSGDLSVYWYQQSLDQGLQFLIQYYNGEERAKGNILERFSAQQFPDLHSELNLSSLELGDSALYFCASHPGPMRYGYTFGSGTRLTVV.

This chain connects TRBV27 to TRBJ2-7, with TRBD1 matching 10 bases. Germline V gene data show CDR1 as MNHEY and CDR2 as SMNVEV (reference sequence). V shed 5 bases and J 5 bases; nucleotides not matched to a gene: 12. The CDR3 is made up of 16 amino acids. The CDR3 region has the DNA TGTGCCAGCAGTCCCACCGGGACAGGGGTAGGAGACGAGCAGTACTTC. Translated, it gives CASSPTGTGVGDEQYF.

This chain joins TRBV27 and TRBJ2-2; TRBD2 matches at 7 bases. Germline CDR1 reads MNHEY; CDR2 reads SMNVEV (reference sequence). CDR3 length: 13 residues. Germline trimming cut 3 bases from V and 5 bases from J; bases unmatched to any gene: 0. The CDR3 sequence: CASSLRGTGELFF. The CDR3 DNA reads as TGTGCCAGCAGTTTGCGGGGGACCGGGGAGCTGTTTTTT.

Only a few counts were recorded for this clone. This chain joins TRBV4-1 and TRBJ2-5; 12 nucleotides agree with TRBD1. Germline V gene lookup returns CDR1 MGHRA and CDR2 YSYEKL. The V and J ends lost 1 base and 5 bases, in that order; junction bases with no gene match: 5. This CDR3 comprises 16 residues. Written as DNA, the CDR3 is TGCGCCAGCAGCCAAGCCGGGGACAGGGGGCTTGAGACCCAGTACTTC. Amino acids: CASSQAGDRGLETQYF.

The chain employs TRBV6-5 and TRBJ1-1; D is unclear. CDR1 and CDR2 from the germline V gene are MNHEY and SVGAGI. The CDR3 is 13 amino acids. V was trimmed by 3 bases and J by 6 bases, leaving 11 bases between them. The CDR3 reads CASSYGLGPEAFF. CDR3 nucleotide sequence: TGTGCCAGCAGTTATGGGCTCGGTCCTGAAGCTTTCTTT.

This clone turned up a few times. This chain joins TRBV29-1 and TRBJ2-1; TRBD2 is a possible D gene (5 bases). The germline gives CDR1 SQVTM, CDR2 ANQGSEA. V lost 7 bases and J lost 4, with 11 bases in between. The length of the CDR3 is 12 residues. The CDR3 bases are TGCAGCGCGGGATCGGAATACAATGAGCAGTTCTTC. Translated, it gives CSAGSEYNEQFF.

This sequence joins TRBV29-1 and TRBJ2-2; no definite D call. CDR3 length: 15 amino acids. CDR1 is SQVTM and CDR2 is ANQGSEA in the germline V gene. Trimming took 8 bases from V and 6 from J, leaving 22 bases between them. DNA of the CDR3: TGCAGCCCCGGACGGCCAGTTCCCCCCGCCGGGGAGCTGTTTTTT. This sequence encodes CSPGRPVPPAGELFF.

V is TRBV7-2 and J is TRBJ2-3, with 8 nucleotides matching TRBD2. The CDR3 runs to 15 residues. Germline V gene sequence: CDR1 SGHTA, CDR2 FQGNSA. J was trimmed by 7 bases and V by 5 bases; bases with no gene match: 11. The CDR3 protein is CASSPRLAGGHTQYF. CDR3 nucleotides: TGTGCCAGCAGCCCACGGCTGGCGGGGGGTCATACGCAGTATTTT.

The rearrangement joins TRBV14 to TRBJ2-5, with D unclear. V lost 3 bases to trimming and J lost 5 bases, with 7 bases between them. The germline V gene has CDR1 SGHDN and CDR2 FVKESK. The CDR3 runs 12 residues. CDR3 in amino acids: CASSHLGETQYF. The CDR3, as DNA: TGTGCCAGCAGCCACCTGGGGGAGACCCAGTACTTC.

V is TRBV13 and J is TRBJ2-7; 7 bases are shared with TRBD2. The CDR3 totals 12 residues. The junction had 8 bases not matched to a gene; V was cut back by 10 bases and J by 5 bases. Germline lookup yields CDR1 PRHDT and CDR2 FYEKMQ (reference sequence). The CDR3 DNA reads TGTGCCACCTCGACTAGCCGGCACGAGCAGTACTTC. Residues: CATSTSRHEQYF.

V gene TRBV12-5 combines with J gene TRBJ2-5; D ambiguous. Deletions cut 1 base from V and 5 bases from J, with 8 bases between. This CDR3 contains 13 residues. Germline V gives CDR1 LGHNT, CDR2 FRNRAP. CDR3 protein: CASGLGLGETQYF. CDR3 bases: TGTGCTAGTGGTTTGGGACTGGGGGAGACCCAGTACTTC.

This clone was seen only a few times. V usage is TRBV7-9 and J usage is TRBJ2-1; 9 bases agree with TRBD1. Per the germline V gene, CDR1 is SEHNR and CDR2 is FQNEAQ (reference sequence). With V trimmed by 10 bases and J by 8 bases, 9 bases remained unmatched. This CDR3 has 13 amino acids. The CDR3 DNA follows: TGTGCCACCGAGGACAGGGGTGTTTATGAGCAGTTCTTC. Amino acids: CATEDRGVYEQFF.

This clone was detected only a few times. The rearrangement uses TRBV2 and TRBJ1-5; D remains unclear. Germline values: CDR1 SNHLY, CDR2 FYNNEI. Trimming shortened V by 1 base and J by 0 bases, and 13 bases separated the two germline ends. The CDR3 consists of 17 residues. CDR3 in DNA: TGTGCCAGCAGTGAAGAGGGTCAGTTCAATAGCAATCAGCCCCAGCATTTT. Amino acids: CASSEEGQFNSNQPQHF.

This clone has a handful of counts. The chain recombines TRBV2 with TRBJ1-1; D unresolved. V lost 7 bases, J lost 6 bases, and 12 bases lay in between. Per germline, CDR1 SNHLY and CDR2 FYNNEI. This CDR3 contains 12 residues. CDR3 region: CASTLGRAEAFF. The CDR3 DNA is TGTGCCAGCACTTTAGGGAGGGCTGAAGCTTTCTTT.

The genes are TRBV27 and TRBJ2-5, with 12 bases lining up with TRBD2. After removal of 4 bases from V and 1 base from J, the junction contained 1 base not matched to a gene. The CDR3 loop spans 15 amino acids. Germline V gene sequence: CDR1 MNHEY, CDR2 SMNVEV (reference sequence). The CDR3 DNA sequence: TGTGCCAGCAGTTCGACTAGCGGGGGCCAAGAGACCCAGTACTTC. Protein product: CASSSTSGGQETQYF.

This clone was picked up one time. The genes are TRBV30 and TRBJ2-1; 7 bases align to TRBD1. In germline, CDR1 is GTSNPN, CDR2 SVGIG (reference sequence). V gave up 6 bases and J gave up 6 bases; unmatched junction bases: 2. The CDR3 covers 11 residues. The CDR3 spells CACSGGNEQFF. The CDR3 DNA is TGTGCCTGTTCAGGGGGCAATGAGCAGTTCTTC.

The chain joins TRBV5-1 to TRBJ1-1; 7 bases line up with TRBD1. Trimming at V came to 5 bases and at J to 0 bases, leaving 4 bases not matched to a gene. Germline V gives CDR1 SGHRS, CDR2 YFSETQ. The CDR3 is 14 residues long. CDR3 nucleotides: TGCGCCAGCAGAAAGGACAGGATGAACACTGAAGCTTTCTTT. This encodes CASRKDRMNTEAFF.

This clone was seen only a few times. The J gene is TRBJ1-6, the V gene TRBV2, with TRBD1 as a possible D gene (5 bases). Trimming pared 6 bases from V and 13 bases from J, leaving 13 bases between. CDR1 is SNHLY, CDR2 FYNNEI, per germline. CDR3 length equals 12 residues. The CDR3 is CASRGGTQPLHF. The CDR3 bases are TGTGCCAGCAGGGGGGGGACTCAGCCCCTCCACTTT.

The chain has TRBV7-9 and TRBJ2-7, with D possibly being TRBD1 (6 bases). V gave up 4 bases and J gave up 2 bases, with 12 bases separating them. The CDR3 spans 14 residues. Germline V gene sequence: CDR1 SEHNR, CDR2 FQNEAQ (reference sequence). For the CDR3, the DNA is TGTGCCAGCAGCTCCGGGACAACTCCCTACGAGCAGTACTTC. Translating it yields CASSSGTTPYEQYF.

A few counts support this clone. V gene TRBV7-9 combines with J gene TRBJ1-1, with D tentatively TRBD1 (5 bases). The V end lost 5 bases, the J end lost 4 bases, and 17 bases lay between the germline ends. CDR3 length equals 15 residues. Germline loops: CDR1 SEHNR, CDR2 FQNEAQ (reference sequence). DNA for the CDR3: TGTGCCAGCAGCCGCTTGGGACCGCAGCGCACTGAAGCTTTCTTT. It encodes CASSRLGPQRTEAFF.

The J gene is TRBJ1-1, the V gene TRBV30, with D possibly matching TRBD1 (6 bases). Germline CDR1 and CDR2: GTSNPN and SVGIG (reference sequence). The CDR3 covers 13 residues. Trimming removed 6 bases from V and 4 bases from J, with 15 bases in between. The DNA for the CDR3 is TGTGCCTGCCTGGTACTCAGGGGCACTGAAGCTTTCTTT. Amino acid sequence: CACLVLRGTEAFF.